The entry that follows covers one T cell receptor (beta chain) sequence. Its target is not known. This entry comes from a study of T cells in Graves' hyperthyroidism and ophthalmopathy. Study overall: Upon initial diagnosis and before any treatment, peripheral blood was collected.

Overall study results and limits: Most clonotypes expanded in the thyroid (above 0.001) were also present in blood.

The TCR beta CDR3 regions underwent amplification using RNA transcripts as the source. The HTBI primer set was used in a first-round RT-PCR of the TCR CDR3. From the multiplex PCR reads, TCRdb called clonotypes with MiXCR, one entry per CDR3 protein. The table includes a few hundred thousand distinct CDR3 sequences, 16% detected once. Germline trimming cut 2 bases from V and 0 bases from J; bases unmatched to any gene: 1. CDR1 SGHRS and CDR2 YFSETQ come from the germline V gene. The CDR3 runs 15 residues. The study included ophthalmopathy patients with Clinical Activity Score at least 3, NOSPECS grade at least 4 and duration under 3 months. Researchers barred patients who had uncontrolled infection, other autoimmune disease, pregnancy or lactation.

Sequencing was done on a sample of blood. The chain couples TRBV5-1 to TRBJ1-4, with 7 bases fitting TRBD1. The TCR sequence derives from a middle-aged woman with Graves' ophthalmopathy. CDR3 in amino acids: CASSFGTATNEKLFF. In DNA form, the CDR3 reads TGCGCCAGCAGCTTTGGGACAGCAACTAATGAAAAACTGTTTTTT.